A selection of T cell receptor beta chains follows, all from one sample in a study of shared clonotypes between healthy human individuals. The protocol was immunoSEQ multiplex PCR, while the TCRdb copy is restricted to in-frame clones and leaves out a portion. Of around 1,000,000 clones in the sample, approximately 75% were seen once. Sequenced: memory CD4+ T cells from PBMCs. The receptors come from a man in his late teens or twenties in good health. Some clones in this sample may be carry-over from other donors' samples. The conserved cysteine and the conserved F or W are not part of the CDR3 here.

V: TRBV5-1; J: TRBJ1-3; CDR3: ASSLNAGLGGNTIY
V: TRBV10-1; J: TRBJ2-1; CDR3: ASSDLGTGVNEQF
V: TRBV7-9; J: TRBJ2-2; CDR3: ALLSLGAGELF
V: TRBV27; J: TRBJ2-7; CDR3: ASSSPAAGGSYEQY
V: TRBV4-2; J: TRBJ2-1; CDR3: ASSPRLAGGPGEQF
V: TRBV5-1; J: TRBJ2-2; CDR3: ASRYGQGSGELF
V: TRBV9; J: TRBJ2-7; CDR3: ASSVGTGGVYEQY
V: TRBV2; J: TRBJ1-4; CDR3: ASSLHRGGEKLF
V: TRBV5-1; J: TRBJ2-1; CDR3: ASSLPTSGGGNEQF
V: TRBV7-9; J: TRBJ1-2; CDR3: ASSLTGNGYT
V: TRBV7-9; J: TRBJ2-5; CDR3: ASSLEGQGMTQY
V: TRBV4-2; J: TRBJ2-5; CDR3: ASSQVASGNGETQY
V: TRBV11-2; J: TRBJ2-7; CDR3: ASSLDLIYEQY
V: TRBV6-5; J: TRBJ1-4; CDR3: ASSWTWDTNEKLF
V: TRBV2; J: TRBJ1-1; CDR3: ASSFPGGRSEAF
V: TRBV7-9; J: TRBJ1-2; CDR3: ASSFFTTATNYGYT
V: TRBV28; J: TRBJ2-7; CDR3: ASSVWAGSYEQY
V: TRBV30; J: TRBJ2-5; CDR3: AWSGGWRERLQETQY
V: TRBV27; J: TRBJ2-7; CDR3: ASRGNLGLAGSYEQY
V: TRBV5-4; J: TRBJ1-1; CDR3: ASSSGPHTEAF
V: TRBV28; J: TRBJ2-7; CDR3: ASSLAGLIQGQY
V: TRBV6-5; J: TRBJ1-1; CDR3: ASSPLDRGWTEAF
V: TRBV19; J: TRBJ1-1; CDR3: ASRGSGHRVNTEAF
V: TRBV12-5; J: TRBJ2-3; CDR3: ASGSTDTQY
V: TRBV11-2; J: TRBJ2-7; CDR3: ASSFPGLAGLGSYEQY
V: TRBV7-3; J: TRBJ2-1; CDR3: ASSRGDEQF
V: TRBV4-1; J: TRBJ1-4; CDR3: ASSQAPRTAEFEKLF
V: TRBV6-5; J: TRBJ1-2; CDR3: ASSYSSGADSYGYT
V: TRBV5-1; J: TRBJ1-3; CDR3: ASSPSSGSGNTIY
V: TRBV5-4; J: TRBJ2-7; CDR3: ASSSIDGHEQY
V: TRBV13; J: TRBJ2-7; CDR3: ASSLTGSTGEQY
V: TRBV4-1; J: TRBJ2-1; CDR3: ASSLRDLRGRREQF
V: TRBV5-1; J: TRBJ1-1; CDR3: ASSLGGNTEAF
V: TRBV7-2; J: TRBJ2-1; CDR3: ASSNPGLAGGNEQF
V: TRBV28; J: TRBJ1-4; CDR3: ASTLPGASLEKLF
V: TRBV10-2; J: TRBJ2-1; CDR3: ASRAGTSGSYNEQF
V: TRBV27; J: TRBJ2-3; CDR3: ASSLLAGGSADTQY
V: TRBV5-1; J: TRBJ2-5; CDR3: ASSLGHEETQY
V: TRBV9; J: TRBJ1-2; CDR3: ASSGGGSNYGYT
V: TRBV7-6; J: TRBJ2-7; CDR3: ASSLARNYEQY
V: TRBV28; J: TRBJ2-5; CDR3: ASSERRETQY
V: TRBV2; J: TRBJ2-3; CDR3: ASSDRLSTQY
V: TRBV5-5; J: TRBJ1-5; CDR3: ASSLVAGGNQPQH
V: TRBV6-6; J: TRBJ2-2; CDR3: ASSYPGASGELF
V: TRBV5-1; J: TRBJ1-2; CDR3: ASSLISNYGYT
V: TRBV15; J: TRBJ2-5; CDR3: ATSREGLQETQY
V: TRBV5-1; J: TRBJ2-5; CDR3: ASGDSQETQY
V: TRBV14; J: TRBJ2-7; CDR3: ASSLGLAGLYEQY
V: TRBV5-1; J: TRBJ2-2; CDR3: ASSFTTNTGELF
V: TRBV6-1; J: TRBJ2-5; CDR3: ASSPVGWETQY
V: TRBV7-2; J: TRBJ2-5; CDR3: ASSFPDEGETQY
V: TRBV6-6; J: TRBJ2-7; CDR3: ASTGDREGEQY
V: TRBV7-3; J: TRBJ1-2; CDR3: ASSLGVGDGYT